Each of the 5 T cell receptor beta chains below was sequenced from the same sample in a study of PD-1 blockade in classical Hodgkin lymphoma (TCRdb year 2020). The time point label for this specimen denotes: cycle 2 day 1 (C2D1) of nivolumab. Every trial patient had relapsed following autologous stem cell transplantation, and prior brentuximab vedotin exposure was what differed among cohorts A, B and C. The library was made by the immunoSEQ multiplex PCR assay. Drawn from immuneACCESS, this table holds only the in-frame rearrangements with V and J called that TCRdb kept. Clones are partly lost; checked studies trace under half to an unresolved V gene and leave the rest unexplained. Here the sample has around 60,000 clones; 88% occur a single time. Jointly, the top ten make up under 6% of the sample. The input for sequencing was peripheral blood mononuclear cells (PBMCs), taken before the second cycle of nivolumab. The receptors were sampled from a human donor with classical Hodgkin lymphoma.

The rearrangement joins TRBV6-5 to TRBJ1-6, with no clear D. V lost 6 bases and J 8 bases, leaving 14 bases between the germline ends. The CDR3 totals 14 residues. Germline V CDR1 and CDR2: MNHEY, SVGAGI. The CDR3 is CASSRGYEDSPLHF. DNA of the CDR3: TGTGCCAGCAGCCGCGGTTACGAGGATTCACCCCTCCACTTT.

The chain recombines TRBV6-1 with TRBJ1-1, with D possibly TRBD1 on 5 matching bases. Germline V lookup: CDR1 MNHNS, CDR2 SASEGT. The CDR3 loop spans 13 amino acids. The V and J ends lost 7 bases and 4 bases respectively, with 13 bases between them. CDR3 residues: CASTWGVGTEAFF. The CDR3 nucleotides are TGTGCCAGCACCTGGGGGGTCGGCACTGAAGCTTTCTTT.

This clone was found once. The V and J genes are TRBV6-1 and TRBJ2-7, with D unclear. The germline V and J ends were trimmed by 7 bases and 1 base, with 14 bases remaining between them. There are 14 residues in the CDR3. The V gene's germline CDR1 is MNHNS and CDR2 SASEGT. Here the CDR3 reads CASIDGGFSYEQYF. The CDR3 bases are TGTGCCAGCATCGACGGTGGTTTTTCCTACGAGCAGTACTTC.

CDR3 residues: CASSEKGGVSEQFF. The CDR3 DNA reads TGTGCCAGCAGTGAAAAGGGCGGGGTTAGTGAGCAGTTCTTC. V is TRBV6-1 and J is TRBJ2-1; tentatively, D is TRBD2 (6 bases). There are 14 residues in the CDR3. The V and J ends lost 2 bases and 9 bases respectively, with 14 bases between them. Germline lookup yields CDR1 MNHNS and CDR2 SASEGT.

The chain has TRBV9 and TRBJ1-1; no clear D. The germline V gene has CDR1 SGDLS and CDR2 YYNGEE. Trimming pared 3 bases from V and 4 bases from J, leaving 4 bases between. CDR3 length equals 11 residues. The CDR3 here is CASSEVTEAFF. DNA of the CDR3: TGTGCCAGCAGCGAGGTCACTGAAGCTTTCTTT.